This T cell receptor beta chain is drawn from a study of beta chain features in type 1 diabetes. The whole isolated RNA underwent reverse transcription, so sequencing captured expressed TCRB transcripts. There were several million reads on average in the naive, central memory and regulatory T cell samples. TCRdb's copy holds only in-frame clones and misses some; the assay was immunoSEQ multiplex PCR. The sample holds 130,000 to 150,000 clones; under 60% are singletons and the top ten take under 0.45%. Study findings and constraints: TCRB rearrangement may or may not be influenced by HLA type; here this remained unresolved.

V lost 5 bases, J lost 6 bases, and 16 bases lay in between. The CDR3 length is 15 residues. Per germline, CDR1 SGHTA and CDR2 FQGTGA. Details on this clone: Antigen specificity is unknown.

This TCR was recovered from a man younger than 35 in good health. This chain uses TRBV7-3 with TRBJ2-2, with D perhaps matching TRBD2 (6 bases). The material sequenced was Tregs from blood. The CDR3 protein is CASSTSGGAAGELFF. CDR3 DNA: TGTGCCAGCAGCACGTCTGGCGGGGCCGCCGGGGAGCTGTTTTTT.